The present entry profiles one TCR beta chain with its context. The assay was immunoSEQ multiplex PCR, and TCRdb's table has in-frame clones only and misses some. Here the sample spans 60,000 or so clones, approximately 54% being singletons. The sample is drawn from a study of cytotoxic CD8 clonotypes in ibrutinib-treated CLL. The sequencing used PBMCs, collected after 12 months of ibrutinib treatment. The TCR originated in a human donor with chronic lymphocytic leukemia.

CDR3 in DNA: TGTGCCAGCAGCCCCGACAGGGGCAATGAGCAGTTCTTC. It codes for CASSPDRGNEQFF. The chain uses TRBV7-9 and TRBJ2-1, with 8 bases identical to TRBD1. The CDR3 totals 13 residues. Unmatched junction bases numbered 3, after V lost 5 bases and J lost 6 bases. CDR1 is SEHNR, CDR2 FQNEAQ, per germline (reference sequence).